This TCR beta chain was captured by sequencing in a study of blood T cell repertoires in COVID-19. Study information: COVID-19 samples from acute and convalescent phases originated in the United States, Italy and Spain. PBMCs, B-cell-depleted T cells, or T cells provided the cDNA or gDNA that made up the material.

Under the authors' procedure: Scientists estimated how many nucleated cells there were by amplifying reference gene primers. The data were produced by immunoSEQ multiplex PCR, yet TCRdb's version contains in-frame clones alone and is incomplete. Clone size and V and J calls were adopted from that table, with D and trimming inferred from the DNA. The sample carries 150,000 to 200,000 clones, roughly 81% recorded once. The sequencing sample was made of peripheral blood. The clonotype comes from a man aged 40-50 years with acute or convalescent COVID-19.

The DNA of the CDR3 is TGTGCCAGCTCACCCTTCGGACAGGGGAACACCGGGGAGCTGTTTTTT. Protein sequence: CASSPFGQGNTGELFF. V usage is TRBV18 and J usage is TRBJ2-2; 8 bases match TRBD1. The CDR3 consists of 16 residues. Trimming at V came to 3 bases and at J to 1 base, leaving 4 bases not matched to a gene. Germline assignment: CDR1 KGHSH and CDR2 LQKENI.